This T cell receptor beta chain was captured in a study of early T cells in non-severe SARS-CoV-2 infection. TCRdb reanalysed the 5' RACE reads using MiXCR and keeps one entry per CDR3 protein. The sample includes around 83,000 distinct CDR3 sequences, more than 9% of them seen just once. The specimen comprised whole blood, sampled at baseline. The receptor comes from an adult who was a healthcare worker with PCR-confirmed SARS-CoV-2 infection or an uninfected control (not recorded which).

The CDR3 is CASSRTVLDQPQHF. CDR3 nucleotides: TGTGCCAGCAGCCGGACAGTGCTTGATCAGCCCCAGCATTTT. This chain joins TRBV6-6 and TRBJ1-5; weak D call: TRBD1 (6 bases). V was trimmed by 6 bases and J by 5 bases, leaving 14 bases between them. Germline V gene lookup returns CDR1 MNHNY and CDR2 SVGAGI (reference sequence). This CDR3 region has 14 residues.